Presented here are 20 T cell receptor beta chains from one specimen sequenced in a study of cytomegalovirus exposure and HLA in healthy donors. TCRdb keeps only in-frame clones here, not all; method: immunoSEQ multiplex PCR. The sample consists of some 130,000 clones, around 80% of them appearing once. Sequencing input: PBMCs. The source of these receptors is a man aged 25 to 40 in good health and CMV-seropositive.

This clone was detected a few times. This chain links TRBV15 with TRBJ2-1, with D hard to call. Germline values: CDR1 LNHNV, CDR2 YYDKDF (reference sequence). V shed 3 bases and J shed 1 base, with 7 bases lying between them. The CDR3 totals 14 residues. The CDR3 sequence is CATSSPESYNEQFF. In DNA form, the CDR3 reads TGTGCCACCAGCAGCCCGGAGTCCTACAATGAGCAGTTCTTC.

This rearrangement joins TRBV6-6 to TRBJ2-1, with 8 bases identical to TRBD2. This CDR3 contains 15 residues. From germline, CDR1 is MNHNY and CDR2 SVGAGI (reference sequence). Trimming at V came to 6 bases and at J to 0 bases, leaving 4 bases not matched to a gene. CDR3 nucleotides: TGTGCCAGCAGGACGAGCGGGAGCTCCTACAATGAGCAGTTCTTC. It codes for CASRTSGSSYNEQFF.

The CDR3 region has the DNA TGCGCCAGCAGCTTGCCCAGGGGCAGTGAGCACGAGCAGTACTTC. Encoded protein: CASSLPRGSEHEQYF. The chain links TRBV5-1 to TRBJ2-7; a weak D match, TRBD1 (6 bases). The V gene's germline CDR1 is SGHRS and CDR2 YFSETQ. V lost 1 base to trimming and J lost 5 bases, with 16 bases between them. This CDR3 is 15 amino acids long.

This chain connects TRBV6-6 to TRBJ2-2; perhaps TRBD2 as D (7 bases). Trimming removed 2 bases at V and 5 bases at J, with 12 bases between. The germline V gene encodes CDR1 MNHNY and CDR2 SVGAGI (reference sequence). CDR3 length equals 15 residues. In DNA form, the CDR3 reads TGTGCCAGCAGTTACCCCGGGGGGCGGACCGGGGAGCTGTTTTTT. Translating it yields CASSYPGGRTGELFF.

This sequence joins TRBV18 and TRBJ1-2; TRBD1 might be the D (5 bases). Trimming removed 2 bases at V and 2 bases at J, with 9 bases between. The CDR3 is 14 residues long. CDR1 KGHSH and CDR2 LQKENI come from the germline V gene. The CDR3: CASSPMGQNYGYTF. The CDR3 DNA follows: TGTGCCAGCTCACCAATGGGGCAGAACTATGGCTACACCTTC. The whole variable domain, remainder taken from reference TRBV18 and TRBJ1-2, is NAGVMQNPRHLVRRRGQEARLRCSPMKGHSHVYWYRQLPEEGLKFMVYLQKENIIDESGMPKERFSAEFPKEGPSILRIQQVVRGDSAAYFCASSPMGQNYGYTFGSGTRLTVV.

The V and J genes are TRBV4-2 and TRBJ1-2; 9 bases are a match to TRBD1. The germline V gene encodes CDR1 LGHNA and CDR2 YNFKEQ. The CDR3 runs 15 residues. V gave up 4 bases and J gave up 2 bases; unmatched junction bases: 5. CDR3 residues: CASSRTGGPNYGYTF. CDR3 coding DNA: TGTGCCAGCAGCCGCACAGGGGGCCCGAACTATGGCTACACCTTC.

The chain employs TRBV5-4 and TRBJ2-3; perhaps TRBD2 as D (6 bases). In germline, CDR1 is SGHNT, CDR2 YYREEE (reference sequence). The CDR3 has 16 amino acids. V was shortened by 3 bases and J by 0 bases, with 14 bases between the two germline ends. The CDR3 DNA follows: TGTGCCAGCAGCTCGAGACTAGACTCTAGCACAGATACGCAGTATTTT. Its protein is CASSSRLDSSTDTQYF.

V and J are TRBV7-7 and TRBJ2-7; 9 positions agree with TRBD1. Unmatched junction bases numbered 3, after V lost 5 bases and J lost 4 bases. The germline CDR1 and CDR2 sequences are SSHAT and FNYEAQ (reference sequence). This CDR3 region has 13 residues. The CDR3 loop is CASSQDRGYEQYF. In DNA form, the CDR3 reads TGTGCCAGCAGCCAGGACAGGGGATACGAGCAGTACTTC. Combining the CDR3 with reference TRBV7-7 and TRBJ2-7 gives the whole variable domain GAGVSQSPRYKVTKRGQDVTLRCDPISSHATLYWYQQALGQGPEFLTYFNYEAQPDKSGLPSDRFSAERPEGSISTLTIQRTEQRDSAMYRCASSQDRGYEQYFGPGTRLTVT.

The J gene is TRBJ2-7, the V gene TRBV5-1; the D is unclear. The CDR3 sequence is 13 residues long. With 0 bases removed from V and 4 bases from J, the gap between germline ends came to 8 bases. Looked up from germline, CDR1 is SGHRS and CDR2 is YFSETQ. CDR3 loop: CASSLAQMYEQYF. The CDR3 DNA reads TGCGCCAGCAGCTTGGCTCAGATGTACGAGCAGTACTTC.

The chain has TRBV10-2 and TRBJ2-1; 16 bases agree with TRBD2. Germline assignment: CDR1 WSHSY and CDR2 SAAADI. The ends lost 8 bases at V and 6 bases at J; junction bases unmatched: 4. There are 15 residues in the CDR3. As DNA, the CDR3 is TGCGCCAGCGAAGGGACTAGCGGGAGGGTCAATGAGCAGTTCTTC. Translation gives CASEGTSGRVNEQFF.

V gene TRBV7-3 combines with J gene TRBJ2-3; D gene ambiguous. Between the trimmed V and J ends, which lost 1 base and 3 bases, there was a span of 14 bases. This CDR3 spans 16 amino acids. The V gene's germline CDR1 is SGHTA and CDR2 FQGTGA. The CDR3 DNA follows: TGTGCCAGCAGCTTAATGGTCACTTCCCGGACAGATACGCAGTATTTT. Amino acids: CASSLMVTSRTDTQYF. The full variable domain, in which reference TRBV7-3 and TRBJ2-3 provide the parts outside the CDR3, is GAGVSQTPSNKVTEKGKYVELRCDPISGHTALYWYRQSLGQGPEFLIYFQGTGAADDSGLPNDRFFAVRPEGSVSTLKIQRTERGDSAVYLCASSLMVTSRTDTQYFGPGTRLTVL.

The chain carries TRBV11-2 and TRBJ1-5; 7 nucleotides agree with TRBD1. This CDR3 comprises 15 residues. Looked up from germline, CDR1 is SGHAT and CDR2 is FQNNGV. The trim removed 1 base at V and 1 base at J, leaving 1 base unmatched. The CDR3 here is CASSLAGQSNQPQHF. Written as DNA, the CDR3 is TGTGCCAGCAGCTTAGCGGGACAGAGCAATCAGCCCCAGCATTTT.

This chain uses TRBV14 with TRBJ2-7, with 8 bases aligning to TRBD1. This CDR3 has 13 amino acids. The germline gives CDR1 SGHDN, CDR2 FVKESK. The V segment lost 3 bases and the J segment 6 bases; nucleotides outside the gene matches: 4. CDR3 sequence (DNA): TGTGCCAGCAGCCAGGCAGGGGGCAGCGAGCAGTACTTC. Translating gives CASSQAGGSEQYF.

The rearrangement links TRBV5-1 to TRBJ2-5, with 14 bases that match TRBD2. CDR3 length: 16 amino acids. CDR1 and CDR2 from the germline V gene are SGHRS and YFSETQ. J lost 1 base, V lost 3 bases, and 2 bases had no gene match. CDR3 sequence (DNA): TGCGCCAGCAGCTCGGGACTAGCGGGAGCCCAAGAGACCCAGTACTTC. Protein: CASSSGLAGAQETQYF.

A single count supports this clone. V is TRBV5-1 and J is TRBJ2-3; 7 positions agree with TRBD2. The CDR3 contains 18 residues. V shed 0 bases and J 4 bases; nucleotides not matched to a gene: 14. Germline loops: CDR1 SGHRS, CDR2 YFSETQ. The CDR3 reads CASSLDPPGGGTADTQYF. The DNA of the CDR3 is TGCGCCAGCAGCTTGGACCCACCGGGGGGAGGTACCGCAGATACGCAGTATTTT.

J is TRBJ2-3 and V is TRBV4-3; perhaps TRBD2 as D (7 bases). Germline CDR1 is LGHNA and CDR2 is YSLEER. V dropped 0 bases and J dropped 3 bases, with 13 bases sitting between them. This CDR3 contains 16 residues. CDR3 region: CASSQDLGGATDTQYF. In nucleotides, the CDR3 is TGCGCCAGCAGCCAAGATCTTGGGGGGGCAACAGATACGCAGTATTTT.

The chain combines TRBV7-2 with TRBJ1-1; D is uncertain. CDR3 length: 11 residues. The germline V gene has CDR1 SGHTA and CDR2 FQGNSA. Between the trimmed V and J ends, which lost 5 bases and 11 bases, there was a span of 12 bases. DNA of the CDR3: TGTGCCAGCAGCGTCGGGATGAGGGCTTTCTTT. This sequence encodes CASSVGMRAFF. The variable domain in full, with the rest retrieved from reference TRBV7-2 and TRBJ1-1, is GAGVSQSPSNKVTEKGKDVELRCDPISGHTALYWYRQSLGQGLEFLIYFQGNSAPDKSGLPSDRFSAERTGGSVSTLTIQRTQQEDSAVYLCASSVGMRAFFGQGTRLTVV.

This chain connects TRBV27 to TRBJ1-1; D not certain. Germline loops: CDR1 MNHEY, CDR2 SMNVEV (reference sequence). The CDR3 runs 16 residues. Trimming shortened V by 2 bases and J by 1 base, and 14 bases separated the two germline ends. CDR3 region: CASSLALYGENTEAFF. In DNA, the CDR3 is TGTGCCAGCAGTTTAGCCCTATACGGGGAGAACACTGAAGCTTTCTTT.

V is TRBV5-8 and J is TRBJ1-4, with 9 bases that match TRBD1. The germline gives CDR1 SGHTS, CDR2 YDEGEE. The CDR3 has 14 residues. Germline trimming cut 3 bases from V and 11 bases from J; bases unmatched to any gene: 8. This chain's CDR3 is CASSSLRTGEKLFF. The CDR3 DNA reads TGTGCCAGCAGCTCACTCCGGACAGGGGAGAAACTGTTTTTT.

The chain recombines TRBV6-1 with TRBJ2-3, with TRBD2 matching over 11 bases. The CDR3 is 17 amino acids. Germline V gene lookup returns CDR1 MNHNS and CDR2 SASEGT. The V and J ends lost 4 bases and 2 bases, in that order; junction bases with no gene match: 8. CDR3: CASSARPTSGATDTQYF. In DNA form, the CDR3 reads TGTGCCAGCAGTGCCCGTCCGACTAGCGGGGCCACAGATACGCAGTATTTT.